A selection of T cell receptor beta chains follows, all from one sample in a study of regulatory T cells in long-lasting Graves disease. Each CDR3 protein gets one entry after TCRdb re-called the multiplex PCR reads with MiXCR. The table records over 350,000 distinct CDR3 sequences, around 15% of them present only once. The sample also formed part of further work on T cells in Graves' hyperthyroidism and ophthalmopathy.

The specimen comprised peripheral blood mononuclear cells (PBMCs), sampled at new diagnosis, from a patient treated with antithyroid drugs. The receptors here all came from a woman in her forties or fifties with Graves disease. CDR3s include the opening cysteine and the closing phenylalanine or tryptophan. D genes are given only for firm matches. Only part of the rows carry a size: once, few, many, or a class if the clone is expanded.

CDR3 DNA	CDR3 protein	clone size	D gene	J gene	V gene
TGTGCCAGCAGTACTTCTAAGCAGGGTTTCATGGTCAATGAGCAGTTCTTC	CASSTSKQGFMVNEQFF	many	-	TRBJ2-1	TRBV28
TGTGCCAGCAGACTAGCGGGAGGGGTGGAGCAGTTCTTC	CASRLAGGVEQFF	many	TRBD2	TRBJ2-1	TRBV12-3/TRBV12-4
TGTGCCAGCAGTCCCCTCGGACAGGGGGTTCAGCCCCAGCATTTT	CASSPLGQGVQPQHF	many	TRBD1	TRBJ1-5	TRBV28
TGTGCCAGCAGCCCCGGGAGGGGGCGGGAGGACAATGAGCAGTTCTTC	CASSPGRGREDNEQFF	many	-	TRBJ2-1	TRBV7-8
TGTGCCAGCAGTGAAGACGCCGACTCCCTAGCGGGAGGGTACAATGAGCAGTTCTTC	CASSEDADSLAGGYNEQFF	many	TRBD2	TRBJ2-1	TRBV6-1
TGTGCCAGCAGCCAAGAGGGGCAGGGGGCCTCCTACGAGCAGTACTTC	CASSQEGQGASYEQYF	many	TRBD1	TRBJ2-7	TRBV3-1
TGTGCCAGCAGTGCGTGGAGACACCCAGGACGGGATCAGCCCCAGCATTTT	CASSAWRHPGRDQPQHF	many	-	TRBJ1-5	TRBV6-1
TGTGCCACCAGTGACAGCGGTGCCTACAATGAGCAGTTCTTC	CATSDSGAYNEQFF	-	-	TRBJ2-1	TRBV24-1
TGTGCCATCGGTGTCAGTGGATTGCACAGCAATAATGAAAAACTGTTTTTT	CAIGVSGLHSNNEKLFF	many	-	TRBJ1-4	TRBV10-3
TGCGCCAGCAGCTTGTCGTCGCGGACCCGCACAGATACGCAGTATTTT	CASSLSSRTRTDTQYF	many	-	TRBJ2-3	TRBV5-1
TGTGCCAGCAGCCAAGCCCCACACGAGCAGTACTTC	CASSQAPHEQYF	-	-	TRBJ2-7	TRBV3-1
TGTGCCATCAGTGCTAGACCTAGCGGAGGGGTCGGGGGTCAAGAGACCCAGTACTTC	CAISARPSGGVGGQETQYF	many	TRBD2	TRBJ2-5	TRBV10-3
TGTGCCAGCAGGACATACAGAACTGGAAATTCACCCCTCCACTTT	CASRTYRTGNSPLHF	-	-	TRBJ1-6	TRBV27
TGCGCCAGCAGCCAAAAACAGAAGGGCATCAGTCAGCCCCAGCATTTT	CASSQKQKGISQPQHF	few	-	TRBJ1-5	TRBV4-1
TGTGCCAGCAGACCCAGCGGGCCTAACATTCAGTACTTC	CASRPSGPNIQYF	-	-	TRBJ2-4	TRBV7-9
TGTGCCAGCAGTGAAGCCGGGACAGGGGAAGAGACCCAGTACTTC	CASSEAGTGEETQYF	many	TRBD1	TRBJ2-5	TRBV28
TGCGCCAGCAGCCAAGTGTTAGCGGGAGTGTCATACGAGCAGTACTTC	CASSQVLAGVSYEQYF	-	TRBD2	TRBJ2-7	TRBV4-1
TGTGCCAGCACAGGGGGCGGTGAGACCCAGTACTTC	CASTGGGETQYF	few	TRBD1	TRBJ2-5	TRBV2
TGTGCCAGCAGTTTTGAGACGGCCCTCCACTTT	CASSFETALHF	few	-	TRBJ1-6	TRBV12-3/TRBV12-4
TGCGCCAGCAGCCAAACTTCCTTTCGGTTCCGGGACAGGGACCCAGATACGCAGTATTTT	CASSQTSFRFRDRDPDTQYF	-	TRBD1	TRBJ2-3	TRBV4-1
TGTGCCACCAGGGGAGGGGACTTCGATCAGGGGCAGTTCTTC	CATRGGDFDQGQFF	-	-	TRBJ2-1	TRBV10-3
TGCGCCAGCAGCTTGTTTGCGGGAACTAGCACAGATACGCAGTATTTT	CASSLFAGTSTDTQYF	many	-	TRBJ2-3	TRBV5-1
TGCAGCGCCTCGGACAGGGCTGGCAATGAGCAGTTCTTC	CSASDRAGNEQFF	many	TRBD1	TRBJ2-1	TRBV29-1
TGCGCCAGCAGCGTCGGGACAGATGAGCAGTTCTTC	CASSVGTDEQFF	many	TRBD1	TRBJ2-1	TRBV5-1
TGCGCCAGCAGCCAAGGGCAGAGAAACTATGGCTACACCTTC	CASSQGQRNYGYTF	-	-	TRBJ1-2	TRBV4-1
TGTGCCACCAGTGATTTCCCGATTGACAGGGGGATATACAATGAGCAGTTCTTC	CATSDFPIDRGIYNEQFF	few	TRBD1	TRBJ2-1	TRBV24-1
TGTGCCAGCAGTTCTCTTCAGGCGACCGGGGAGCTGTTTTTT	CASSSLQATGELFF	few	-	TRBJ2-2	TRBV7-9
TGTGCCAGCAGCCAACCGGGACTAGGGCACAATGAGCAGTTCTTC	CASSQPGLGHNEQFF	few	TRBD2	TRBJ2-1	TRBV6-1
TGTGCCAGCGGACCTAGCCTCTCGTGGTACAATGAGCAGTTCTTC	CASGPSLSWYNEQFF	few	-	TRBJ2-1	TRBV6-2/TRBV6-3
TGCAGTGCTAGAGCCCCCATACAGGGGTACGAGCAGTACTTC	CSARAPIQGYEQYF	many	TRBD1	TRBJ2-7	TRBV20-1
TGTGCCAGCAGAGGACATTCTGGGGCCAACGTCCTGACTTTC	CASRGHSGANVLTF	few	-	TRBJ2-6	TRBV11-2
TGTGCCAGCAGCCGACAGACTGACATCCTTAACCTAAACACTGAAGCTTTCTTT	CASSRQTDILNLNTEAFF	-	-	TRBJ1-1	TRBV7-9
TGTGCCACCAGTGAAGCCAGGAGAAACACCGGGGAGCTGTTTTTT	CATSEARRNTGELFF	few	-	TRBJ2-2	TRBV24-1
TGCGCCAGCAGCTACCGGGACAGGGAAGAGACCCAGTACTTC	CASSYRDREETQYF	-	TRBD1	TRBJ2-5	TRBV5-1
TGTGCCAGCGGTCAAGCCTGGCGGGAGGGCTCGGATGAGCAGTTCTTC	CASGQAWREGSDEQFF	once	TRBD2	TRBJ2-1	TRBV11-2
TGTGCCAGCAGTTCGACAGGGAACACCGGGGAGCTGTTTTTT	CASSSTGNTGELFF	many	-	TRBJ2-2	TRBV5-1
TGTGCCAGCAGTGCCCGGGTAGATGGCACAGATACGCAGTATTTT	CASSARVDGTDTQYF	few	-	TRBJ2-3	TRBV6-1
TGTGCCAGCAGTTCCTGGGATGAGCAGTTCTTC	CASSSWDEQFF	many	-	TRBJ2-1	TRBV12-3/TRBV12-4